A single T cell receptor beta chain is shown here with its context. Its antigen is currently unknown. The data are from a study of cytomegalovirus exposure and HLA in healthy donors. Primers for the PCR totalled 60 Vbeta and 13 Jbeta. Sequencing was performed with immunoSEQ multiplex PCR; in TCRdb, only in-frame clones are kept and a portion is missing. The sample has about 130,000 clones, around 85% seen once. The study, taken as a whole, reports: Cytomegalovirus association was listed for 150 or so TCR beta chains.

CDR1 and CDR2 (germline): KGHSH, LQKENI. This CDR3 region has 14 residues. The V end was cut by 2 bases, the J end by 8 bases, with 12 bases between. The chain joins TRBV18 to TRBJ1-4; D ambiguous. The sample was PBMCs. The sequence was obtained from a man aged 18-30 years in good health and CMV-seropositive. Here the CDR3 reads CASSPEGYREKLFF. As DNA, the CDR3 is TGTGCCAGCTCACCAGAGGGTTATCGGGAAAAACTGTTTTTT.